This T cell receptor (beta chain) was identified during a study of OX40 agonist ivuxolimab in advanced cancers. Any history of autoimmune disease or systemic immunosuppression disqualified patients. Blood specimens came from baseline, cycle 4 day 1, and cycle 7 day 1. The repertoire was sequenced with immunoSEQ multiplex PCR; TCRdb's copy has only in-frame clones and lacks some. The table records roughly 64,000 clones, about four fifths of them present only once. Points from the study as a whole: The study observed clonal expansion of CD4+ and CD8+ blood T cells by week 6 at 0.1 to 3.0 mg/kg.

This clone was found a few times. The antigen remains unidentified. Sequenced material: CD4+ or CD8+ T cells sorted from blood, taken in a trial of the OX40 agonist ivuxolimab. The clonotype was recovered from an adult with an advanced solid tumor such as melanoma, head and neck, liver or kidney cancer.

This CDR3 reads CASSPWTSGRYPDTQYF. The CDR3, as DNA: TGTGCCAGCAGCCCCTGGACTAGCGGGAGATACCCAGATACGCAGTATTTT. V is TRBV9 and J is TRBJ2-3; 13 bases line up with TRBD2. J gave up 4 bases and V 4 bases, and 9 bases lay outside the gene matches. The CDR3 consists of 17 residues. Germline V gene lookup returns CDR1 SGDLS and CDR2 YYNGEE.